This TCR beta chain was sequenced for a study of blood T cell repertoires in COVID-19. The CDR3 is 15 residues long. Between the trimmed V and J ends, which lost 7 bases and 0 bases, there was a span of 15 bases. CDR1 is LGHDT, CDR2 YNNKEL, per germline (reference sequence). The repertoire was sequenced with immunoSEQ multiplex PCR; TCRdb's copy has only in-frame clones and lacks some. The data show 380,000 or so clones, with 89% seen just once and around 1.3% held by the top ten. The origin of this receptor is a man between 35 and 55 years old with acute or convalescent COVID-19. The chain recombines TRBV3-1 (or the pseudogene TRBV3-2) with TRBJ1-2; tentatively, D is TRBD1 (5 bases). Sequencing used peripheral blood. CDR3 sequence reads: CASNQGASANYGYTF. The DNA of the CDR3 is TGTGCCAGCAACCAGGGTGCGAGCGCTAACTATGGCTACACCTTC.